Below are 30 T cell receptor beta chains sequenced from a single sample in a study of naive and memory T cell subsets (dated by TCRdb to about 2017). To prepare the library, UMI-ligation and nested PCR was applied. Instrument used: Illumina MiSeq. The beta constant-region primer was an equimolar mix of two oligonucleotides covering both TRBC1 and TRBC2. Using fastp at Q25 and MiXCR, TCRdb reprocessed the public reads and kept productive beta chains. Each entry is one CDR3 protein sequence, shown with its most common DNA and genes. The sample table lists some 83,000 distinct CDR3 sequences, about 12% of them with a count of one. Clones ranked in the top ten supply roughly 0.84% of the sample. The sample consisted of central memory CD4+ T cells from blood. This sample's cell subset or site label indicates: central memory, CD45RA- CD27+. These receptors were collected from a human donor in good health.

The gene calls are TRBV5-1 and TRBJ2-5, with no clear D. The CDR3 contains 14 residues. Germline-derived CDR1 and CDR2 are SGHRS and YFSETQ. The ends were cut back, 4 bases at V and 2 bases at J, with 12 bases in the middle. The CDR3 bases are TGCGCCAGCAGCCTGGGCCGTATTCAAGAGACCCAGTACTTC. It encodes CASSLGRIQETQYF. Full variable domain (rest looked up from reference TRBV5-1 and TRBJ2-5): KAGVTQTPRYLIKTRGQQVTLSCSPISGHRSVSWYQQTPGQGLQFLFEYFSETQRNKGNFPGRFSGRQFSNSRSEMNVSTLELGDSALYLCASSLGRIQETQYFGPGTRLLVL.

The rearrangement links TRBV27 to TRBJ2-7, with D possibly TRBD2 on 5 matching bases. Germline lookup yields CDR1 MNHEY and CDR2 SMNVEV (reference sequence). The V end lost 6 bases, the J end lost 2 bases, and 14 bases lay between the germline ends. The CDR3 is 14 amino acids. This CDR3 is CASRGLLTTYEQYF. The CDR3 nucleotides are TGTGCCAGCAGAGGACTTCTTACCACCTACGAGCAGTACTTC.

The chain employs TRBV12-3 or TRBV12-4 and TRBJ2-3; TRBD1 matches 7 bases. The CDR3 is 16 residues long. V was pared by 5 bases and J by 1 base, with 9 bases of the junction left unmatched. The CDR3 here is CASSPQQGRGTDTQYF. The CDR3 coding sequence is TGTGCCAGCAGTCCTCAACAGGGGAGAGGCACAGATACGCAGTATTTT.

The chain combines TRBV5-1 with TRBJ2-1; TRBD2 aligns across 12 bases. Germline V gene sequence: CDR1 SGHRS, CDR2 YFSETQ. The CDR3 runs 17 residues. With V trimmed by 0 bases and J by 3 bases, 4 bases remained unmatched. As DNA, the CDR3 is TGCGCCAGCAGCTTGGGGACACTAGCGGGAGGCTACAATGAGCAGTTCTTC. This translates into CASSLGTLAGGYNEQFF.

This clonotype was seen more than once but under ten times. The rearrangement links TRBV12-3 or TRBV12-4 to TRBJ1-5; D is uncertain. The V end was cut by 4 bases, the J end by 2 bases, with 6 bases between. CDR3 length: 13 amino acids. CDR3 sequence (DNA): TGTGCCAGCAGTTGGGAGGGCAATCAGCCCCAGCATTTT. Translating it yields CASSWEGNQPQHF.

V and J are TRBV6-2 or TRBV6-3 and TRBJ2-7, with TRBD2 as a possible D gene (6 bases). V gave up 5 bases and J gave up 3 bases, with 11 bases separating them. Germline V gene data show CDR1 as MNHEY and CDR2 as SVGEGT. The CDR3 runs to 13 residues. The CDR3 protein is CASSRGGLYEQYF. CDR3 DNA: TGTGCCAGCAGTCGTGGGGGACTCTACGAGCAGTACTTC.

This clonotype occurred a few times. The chain couples TRBV6-2 or TRBV6-3 to TRBJ2-7; 8 nucleotides match TRBD1. The J segment lost 2 bases and the V segment lost 5 bases, leaving 11 bases of the junction unmatched. This CDR3 has 16 amino acids. Germline V gene data show CDR1 as MNHEY and CDR2 as SVGEGT. The chain's CDR3 is CASSPTPGQATYEQYF. The CDR3, as DNA: TGTGCCAGCAGTCCAACCCCGGGACAGGCTACCTACGAGCAGTACTTC.

This clonotype has only a few counts. The J gene is TRBJ2-7, the V gene TRBV20-1, with TRBD2 matching 7 bases. The CDR3 totals 16 residues. CDR1 is DFQATT and CDR2 is SNEGSKA in the germline V gene (reference sequence). The V gene end was trimmed by 6 bases and the J gene end by 0 bases; junction bases not matched to a gene: 14. The CDR3 DNA follows: TGCAGTGCAACCTCCGGGACTACTTTCAGCTCCTACGAGCAGTACTTC. Its translation: CSATSGTTFSSYEQYF.

The chain employs TRBV20-1 and TRBJ2-1; D is possibly TRBD1 or TRBD2 (6 bases each). Germline assignment: CDR1 DFQATT and CDR2 SNEGSKA (reference sequence). The CDR3 sequence is 13 residues long. V was cut by 0 bases and J by 15 bases, with 18 bases left in between. The DNA for the CDR3 is TGCAGTGCTAGAGAAGGGGGGATCGTACGTACGTTCTTC. Translated: CSAREGGIVRTFF.

The sample holds a few counts of this clonotype. This chain joins TRBV20-1 and TRBJ2-3; 8 positions match TRBD2. From germline, CDR1 is DFQATT and CDR2 SNEGSKA (reference sequence). The V gene end was trimmed by 3 bases and the J gene end by 4 bases; junction bases not matched to a gene: 12. The CDR3 runs 16 residues. In nucleotides, the CDR3 is TGCAGTGCTAGGCTCCGGCTAGCGGGTTTCGCAGATACGCAGTATTTT. The encoded protein is CSARLRLAGFADTQYF.

This clonotype was seen a handful of times. The chain couples TRBV6-6 to TRBJ1-1; no clear D gene. Trimming took 4 bases from V and 1 from J, leaving 7 bases between them. Germline loops: CDR1 MNHNY, CDR2 SVGAGI (reference sequence). This CDR3 is 13 amino acids long. CDR3 nucleotides: TGTGCCAGCAGTTTAAAACAGAACACTGAAGCTTTCTTT. It specifies CASSLKQNTEAFF.

Many counts were recorded for this clonotype. This rearrangement joins TRBV7-9 to TRBJ2-2; D ambiguous. There are 14 residues in the CDR3. Germline loops: CDR1 SEHNR, CDR2 FQNEAQ (reference sequence). The germline V and J ends were trimmed by 2 bases and 6 bases, with 10 bases remaining between them. CDR3 DNA sequence: TGTGCCAGCAGCTTATTCCAATCACCCGGGGAGCTGTTTTTT. This translates into CASSLFQSPGELFF.

The chain joins TRBV5-8 to TRBJ1-5; 8 bases are shared with TRBD1. Germline assignment: CDR1 SGHTS and CDR2 YDEGEE. The V gene end was trimmed by 7 bases and the J gene end by 1 base; junction bases not matched to a gene: 7. The CDR3 sequence is 15 residues long. The CDR3 is CASRMTGVSNQPQHF. CDR3 nucleotide sequence: TGTGCCAGCCGAATGACAGGGGTGAGCAATCAGCCCCAGCATTTT.

This clonotype was picked up a small number of times. The chain recombines TRBV20-1 with TRBJ2-7, with 14 bases fitting TRBD2. The germline gives CDR1 DFQATT, CDR2 SNEGSKA (reference sequence). CDR3 length: 16 residues. The chain's CDR3 is CKPTHATSGRDYEQYF. The CDR3 nucleotides are TGCAAACCCACTCATGCGACTAGCGGGAGGGACTACGAGCAGTACTTC.

The CDR3 protein is CASSLGGGANYGYTF. The CDR3 DNA follows: TGTGCCAGCAGCTTAGGAGGGGGAGCTAACTATGGCTACACCTTC. This chain uses TRBV7-2 with TRBJ1-2, with D possibly TRBD1 on 6 matching bases. Germline CDR1 reads SGHTA; CDR2 reads FQGNSA. CDR3 length equals 15 residues. V was cut by 1 base and J by 0 bases, with 9 bases left in between.

In its sample, this clonotype was seen a few times. The chain employs TRBV11-2 and TRBJ2-3, with a possible D match to TRBD1 (7 bases). The CDR3 loop spans 15 amino acids. V lost 5 bases to trimming and J lost 2 bases, with 14 bases between them. Germline lookup yields CDR1 SGHAT and CDR2 FQNNGV. CDR3: CASSPQGGYTDTQYF. The CDR3 DNA sequence: TGTGCCAGCAGCCCCCAGGGGGGATACACAGATACGCAGTATTTT.

This clonotype was seen repeatedly, ten times or more. The chain combines TRBV29-1 with TRBJ2-5, with 11 bases identical to TRBD2. CDR1 is SQVTM and CDR2 is ANQGSEA in the germline V gene. CDR3 length equals 14 residues. Trimming removed 4 bases from V and 5 bases from J; junction bases left unmatched: 6. CDR3 residues: CSVVNLAGGETQYF. The CDR3 region has the DNA TGCAGCGTTGTCAATCTAGCGGGAGGTGAGACCCAGTACTTC.

The chain uses TRBV6-1 and TRBJ2-3; D is possibly TRBD2 (6 bases). CDR3 size: 15 residues. CDR1 and CDR2 (germline): MNHNS, SASEGT. V was trimmed by 4 bases and J by 3 bases, leaving 14 bases between them. The CDR3 here is CASSGSEGRTDTQYF. DNA for the CDR3: TGTGCCAGCAGTGGTTCGGAGGGGAGGACAGATACGCAGTATTTT.

The table lists this clonotype with a few counts. The chain employs TRBV19 and TRBJ1-6; a possible D gene is TRBD1 (6 bases). The V gene lost 6 bases and the J gene lost 7 bases, with 19 bases spanning the gap. Germline V gene data show CDR1 as LNHDA and CDR2 as SQIVND (reference sequence). This CDR3 comprises 16 residues. DNA for the CDR3: TGTGCCAGTAGCGGGCCACGGGGGCGACAGAATTCACCCCTCCACTTT. It translates to CASSGPRGRQNSPLHF.

In its sample, this clonotype was seen many times. The rearrangement uses TRBV29-1 and TRBJ2-7; 7 bases are shared with TRBD1. V trimming: 4 bases; J trimming: 6 bases; junction bases outside the gene matches: 6. The CDR3 has 12 amino acids. CDR1 SQVTM and CDR2 ANQGSEA come from the germline V gene. DNA of the CDR3: TGCAGCGTTGCTGCCAGGGGGAGCGAGCAGTACTTC. It translates to CSVAARGSEQYF.

This clonotype showed up just a few times. V usage is TRBV4-3 and J usage is TRBJ2-6; D gene ambiguous. The ends were cut back, 0 bases at V and 0 bases at J, with 12 bases in the middle. CDR1 LGHNA and CDR2 YSLEER come from the germline V gene. CDR3 size: 18 residues. The CDR3 DNA is TGCGCCAGCAGCCAAGAGCCGGTGCCGTCCTCTGGGGCCAACGTCCTGACTTTC. It codes for CASSQEPVPSSGANVLTF.

This clonotype was counted only a few times. This chain uses TRBV12-3 or TRBV12-4 with TRBJ2-7; D perhaps matches TRBD2 (6 bases). This CDR3 spans 13 amino acids. Deletions cut 2 bases from V and 6 bases from J, with 11 bases between. The CDR3 loop reads CASSLMSGSEQYF. For the CDR3, the DNA is TGTGCCAGCAGTTTAATGAGCGGGTCCGAGCAGTACTTC.

This clonotype was detected only a few times. V is TRBV6-6 and J is TRBJ1-1, with D unresolved. Germline V CDR1 and CDR2: MNHNY, SVGAGI (reference sequence). With 8 bases removed from V and 6 bases from J, the gap between germline ends came to 16 bases. The CDR3 is 13 residues long. The CDR3 protein is CASAPSQIPEAFF. The CDR3 DNA sequence: TGTGCCAGCGCCCCTTCCCAGATCCCTGAAGCTTTCTTT.

This clonotype was observed a handful of times. The chain is built from TRBV7-8 and TRBJ2-2, with D maybe TRBD1 (6 bases). V was clipped by 4 bases and J by 1 base, with 16 bases between them. The CDR3 is 17 amino acids. From germline, CDR1 is SGHVS and CDR2 FQNEAQ. CDR3: CASSSKMTGQNTGELFF. The DNA of the CDR3 is TGTGCCAGCAGCTCAAAAATGACAGGCCAGAACACCGGGGAGCTGTTTTTT.

V gene TRBV20-1 combines with J gene TRBJ2-3, with 9 bases fitting TRBD2. CDR1 and CDR2 from the germline V gene are DFQATT and SNEGSKA (reference sequence). The CDR3 has 14 amino acids. CDR3 protein: CRSTSGSGTDTQYF. The CDR3 DNA reads as TGCCGCTCGACTAGCGGATCTGGAACAGATACGCAGTATTTT.

The chain joins TRBV5-1 to TRBJ2-5, with D tentatively TRBD1 (6 bases). Germline lookup yields CDR1 SGHRS and CDR2 YFSETQ. V gave up 3 bases and J gave up 3 bases, with 15 bases separating them. CDR3 length: 15 residues. In DNA, the CDR3 is TGCGCCAGCAGCTCCACTCCTAACAGGGAAGAGACCCAGTACTTC. Protein: CASSSTPNREETQYF.

Many counts were recorded for this clonotype. This chain joins TRBV20-1 and TRBJ2-6; a possible D gene is TRBD2 (5 bases). This CDR3 contains 14 residues. Germline V gene data show CDR1 as DFQATT and CDR2 as SNEGSKA (reference sequence). CDR3 nucleotide sequence: TGCAGCGCGGGCTCGCGATCCGGGGCCAACGTCCTGACTTTC. It is translated as CSAGSRSGANVLTF.

Only a few counts were recorded for this clonotype. The chain couples TRBV10-3 to TRBJ1-6, with 7 bases lining up with TRBD1. J lost 9 bases, V lost 4 bases, and 6 bases had no gene match. The CDR3 totals 14 residues. Germline V gene lookup returns CDR1 ENHRY and CDR2 SYGVKD. The CDR3 here is CAISVEGASSPLHF. The CDR3 DNA reads TGTGCCATCAGTGTCGAGGGGGCAAGTTCACCCCTCCACTTT.

This clonotype has ten or more counts. The chain employs TRBV12-3 or TRBV12-4 and TRBJ1-5; D remains ambiguous. V was pared by 1 base and J by 15 bases, with 13 bases between. The CDR3 covers 12 residues. This CDR3 is CASSLGQSSWHF. CDR3 bases: TGTGCCAGCAGTTTAGGGCAGAGCTCATGGCATTTT.

The chain recombines TRBV14 with TRBJ1-6; 8 bases are a match to TRBD1. After removal of 0 bases from V and 8 bases from J, the junction contained 3 bases not matched to a gene. Per the germline V gene, CDR1 is SGHDN and CDR2 is FVKESK. The length of the CDR3 is 15 residues. The CDR3 loop reads CASSQDQGAYSPLHF. DNA of the CDR3: TGTGCCAGCAGCCAAGACCAGGGGGCTTATTCACCCCTCCACTTT.